This T cell receptor (beta chain) was captured in a study of CD8+ T cells in alopecia areata. The CDR3 is 16 amino acids. CDR1 is SQVTM and CDR2 is ANQGSEA in the germline V gene. Trimming removed 5 bases from V and 4 bases from J; junction bases left unmatched: 13. Reverse transcribed after extraction, RNA yielded cDNA as the sequencing template. TCRdb's copy holds only in-frame clones and misses some; the assay was immunoSEQ multiplex PCR. The sample lists roughly 170,000 clones; 59% were seen once. The sequence derives from a human donor with alopecia areata. The chain joins TRBV29-1 to TRBJ1-4; 7 bases are shared with TRBD1. Specimen: CD4+ T cells sorted from blood, collected at week 0. CDR3 DNA: TGCAGCGTTTTTCGGACAGGCTACCCCTTTAATGAAAAACTGTTTTTT. Its protein product is CSVFRTGYPFNEKLFF.